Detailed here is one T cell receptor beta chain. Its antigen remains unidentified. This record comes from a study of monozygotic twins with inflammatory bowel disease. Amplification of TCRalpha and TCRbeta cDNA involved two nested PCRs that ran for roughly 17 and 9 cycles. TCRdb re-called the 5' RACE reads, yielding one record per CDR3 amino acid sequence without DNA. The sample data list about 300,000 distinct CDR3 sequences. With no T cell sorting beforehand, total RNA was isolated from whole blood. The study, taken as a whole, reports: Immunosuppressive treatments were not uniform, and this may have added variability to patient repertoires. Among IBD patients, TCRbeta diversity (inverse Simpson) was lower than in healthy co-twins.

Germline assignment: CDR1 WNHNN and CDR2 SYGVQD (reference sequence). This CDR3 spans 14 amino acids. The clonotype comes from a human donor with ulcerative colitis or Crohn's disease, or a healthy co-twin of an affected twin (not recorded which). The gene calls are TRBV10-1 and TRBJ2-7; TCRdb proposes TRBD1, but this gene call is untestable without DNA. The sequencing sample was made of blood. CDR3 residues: CASSESGTAYEQYF.